This entry lists 5 T cell receptor beta chains sequenced from one sample in a study of T cells after yellow fever vaccination. TCRdb re-derived calls from the 5' RACE reads in MiXCR, one entry per CDR3 protein. Among 500,000 to 550,000 distinct CDR3 sequences listed, 21% were seen once. The sequenced sample was PBMCs, obtained less than 25 days after the first yellow fever vaccination. Receptors were obtained from a man younger than 30 who received the YFV17D yellow fever vaccine.

This sequence joins TRBV7-9 and TRBJ2-5; TRBD2 matches 8 bases. Germline V gene lookup returns CDR1 SEHNR and CDR2 FQNEAQ (reference sequence). After removal of 5 bases from V and 1 base from J, the junction contained 6 bases not matched to a gene. This CDR3 region has 15 residues. The chain's CDR3 is CASSPRGGVQETQYF. The CDR3 DNA reads TGTGCCAGCAGCCCCCGGGGGGGGGTCCAAGAGACCCAGTACTTC.

In this sample, this clonotype turned up a few times. The chain joins TRBV9 to TRBJ1-2; 8 nucleotides match TRBD1. Germline V gene lookup returns CDR1 SGDLS and CDR2 YYNGEE. V was clipped by 5 bases and J by 7 bases; unmatched bases: 4. The CDR3 runs 12 residues. In nucleotides, the CDR3 is TGTGCCAGCAGGGAAACAGGGGGTGGCTACACCTTC. It is translated as CASRETGGGYTF.

This chain links TRBV9 with TRBJ2-1; 9 bases match TRBD2. V lost 0 bases, J lost 9 bases, and 7 bases stayed unmatched. There are 15 residues in the CDR3. Germline values: CDR1 SGDLS, CDR2 YYNGEE. CDR3 loop: CASSVVGGGASEQFF. In DNA, the CDR3 is TGTGCCAGCAGCGTAGTTGGCGGGGGGGCCAGTGAGCAGTTCTTC.

The V call is TRBV6-5, the J call TRBJ1-1; 11 nucleotides align to TRBD1. Germline values: CDR1 MNHEY, CDR2 SVGAGI. With V trimmed by 2 bases and J by 11 bases, 10 bases remained unmatched. The CDR3 consists of 15 residues. The CDR3 sequence: CASSYRTGGAYLAFF. The CDR3 DNA reads as TGTGCCAGCAGTTACCGGACAGGGGGCGCTTATTTGGCTTTCTTT.

This clonotype was observed a few times. V and J are TRBV5-4 and TRBJ2-4; 10 bases fit TRBD1. The CDR3 is 14 amino acids. Germline values: CDR1 SGHNT, CDR2 YYREEE (reference sequence). Losses at the gene ends were 3 bases for V and 7 bases for J; bases not matched to a gene: 4. The CDR3 DNA follows: TGTGCCAGCAGCTCATGGGACAGGGGTAACATTCAGTACTTC. Amino acids: CASSSWDRGNIQYF.